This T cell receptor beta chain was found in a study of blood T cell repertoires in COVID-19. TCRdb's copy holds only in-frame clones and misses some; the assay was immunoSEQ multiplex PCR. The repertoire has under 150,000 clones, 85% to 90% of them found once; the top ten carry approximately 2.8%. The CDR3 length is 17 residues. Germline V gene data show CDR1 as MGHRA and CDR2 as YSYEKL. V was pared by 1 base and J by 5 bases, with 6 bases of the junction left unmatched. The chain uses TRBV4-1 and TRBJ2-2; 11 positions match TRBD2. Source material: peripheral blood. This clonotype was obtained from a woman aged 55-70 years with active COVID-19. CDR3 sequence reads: CASSQVGLAGGTGELFF. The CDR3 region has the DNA TGCGCCAGCAGCCAAGTAGGGCTAGCGGGAGGTACCGGGGAGCTGTTTTTT.